A selection of T cell receptor beta chains follows, all from one sample in a study of cytomegalovirus exposure and HLA in healthy donors. Profiled with immunoSEQ multiplex PCR; TCRdb holds only in-frame clones, not every one. The sample lists 75,000 to 90,000 clones, over 70% occurring once. The specimen was PBMCs. The receptors originated from a man aged 25 to 40 in good health and CMV-seropositive. The CDR3 runs from the conserved cysteine through the conserved F or W. D genes are given only for firm matches. A row's size may be missing; if present it is once, few, many or a size class.

TRBD2	TRBV29-1	NA	TRBJ2-1	CSALTSGSHNEQFF	TGCAGCGCCCTGACTAGCGGGAGTCACAATGAGCAGTTCTTC
NA	TRBV25-1	NA	TRBJ1-3	CASSDSTDLLPGNTIYF	TGTGCCAGCAGTGATTCGACAGACCTACTTCCTGGAAACACCATATATTTT
TRBD2	TRBV6-5	NA	TRBJ2-7	CASSAPGTKYEQYF	TGTGCCAGCAGTGCGCCGGGGACTAAGTACGAGCAGTACTTC
NA	TRBV7-9	NA	TRBJ2-7	CASSSMDSKNYEQYF	TGTGCCAGCAGCTCAATGGACAGCAAGAACTACGAGCAGTACTTC
NA	TRBV19	NA	TRBJ1-5	CASSRVRNQPQHF	TGTGCCAGTAGCAGGGTGCGCAATCAGCCCCAGCATTTT
NA	TRBV5-1	NA	TRBJ2-7	CASSMRGNYEQYF	TGCGCCAGCAGCATGAGGGGGAACTACGAGCAGTACTTC
NA	TRBV28	NA	TRBJ1-2	CASSLETPARGGYTF	TGTGCCAGCAGTTTAGAAACACCTGCCAGAGGTGGCTACACCTTC
TRBD2	TRBV7-9	few	TRBJ2-4	CASSLPGRGNIQYF	TGTGCCAGCAGCCTCCCCGGGCGGGGGAACATTCAGTACTTC
TRBD2	TRBV28	NA	TRBJ2-5	CASASRPGGSRETQYF	TGTGCCAGCGCTTCCCGTCCGGGAGGGTCGCGAGAGACCCAGTACTTC
NA	TRBV28	NA	TRBJ1-1	CASSFRPGGVAFF	TGTGCCAGCAGTTTCCGGCCAGGCGGGGTGGCTTTCTTT
NA	TRBV7-8	NA	TRBJ2-7	CASSVGDIAHEQYF	TGTGCCAGCAGCGTCGGGGACATCGCCCACGAGCAGTACTTC
NA	TRBV5-6	NA	TRBJ1-5	CASSHGFGGNQPQHF	TGTGCCAGCAGCCATGGATTCGGGGGGAATCAGCCCCAGCATTTT
TRBD2	TRBV30	once	TRBJ2-2	CAWRLAPNTGELFF	TGTGCCTGGAGACTAGCGCCGAACACCGGGGAGCTGTTTTTT
TRBD1	TRBV5-1	few	TRBJ1-1	CASSLNGQGAFF	TGCGCCAGCAGCCTGAATGGACAGGGAGCTTTCTTT
NA	TRBV27	NA	TRBJ2-7	CASSFRGLGEQYF	TGTGCCAGCAGTTTCAGAGGCTTGGGCGAGCAGTACTTC
TRBD2	TRBV25-1	NA	TRBJ2-7	CASSEGLAGTYEQYF	TGTGCCAGCAGTGAGGGACTAGCGGGGACCTACGAGCAGTACTTC
TRBD1	TRBV7-9	NA	TRBJ1-5	CASRGTAGDQPQHF	TGTGCCAGCCGCGGGACAGCTGGGGATCAGCCCCAGCATTTT
NA	TRBV4-3	NA	TRBJ1-1	CASTQASRGGGMNTEAFF	TGCGCCAGCACCCAAGCTTCGAGGGGTGGGGGGATGAACACTGAAGCTTTCTTT
NA	TRBV5-6	NA	TRBJ1-1	CASSFPGGNTEAFF	TGTGCCAGCAGCTTCCCAGGAGGGAACACTGAAGCTTTCTTT
NA	TRBV30	NA	TRBJ2-7	CAWSGDEQYF	TGTGCCTGGAGCGGGGACGAGCAGTACTTC
NA	TRBV4-3	NA	TRBJ1-5	CASSQDLREDQPQHF	TGCGCCAGCAGCCAAGATCTTCGAGAGGATCAGCCCCAGCATTTT
TRBD1	TRBV5-4	NA	TRBJ1-6	CASSLGQGHNSPLHF	TGTGCCAGCAGCTTGGGACAGGGGCATAATTCACCCCTCCACTTT
NA	TRBV5-4	NA	TRBJ2-3	CASTLGGAGGTDTQYF	TGTGCCAGCACCCTAGGGGGGGCAGGAGGTACAGATACGCAGTATTTT
TRBD1	TRBV18	NA	TRBJ2-5	CASSPGTVEETQYF	TGTGCCAGCTCACCCGGGACAGTAGAAGAGACCCAGTACTTC
NA	TRBV4-3	NA	TRBJ2-7	CASSQYPEGGASTLYEQYF	TGCGCCAGCAGCCAATACCCCGAGGGGGGGGCCTCGACCCTTTACGAGCAGTACTTC
NA	TRBV15	few	TRBJ1-1	CATSREFRVLNTEAFF	TGTGCCACCAGCAGAGAATTTCGGGTTTTGAACACTGAAGCTTTCTTT
NA	TRBV6-4	NA	TRBJ2-1	CASRPFEGAYEQFF	TGTGCCAGCAGACCCTTTGAGGGAGCGTATGAGCAGTTCTTC
NA	TRBV6-9	NA	TRBJ1-4	CASSPGGVNEKLFF	TGTGCCAGCAGCCCCGGAGGGGTTAATGAAAAACTGTTTTTT
TRBD2	TRBV19	NA	TRBJ2-5	CASRDSGGKETQYF	TGTGCCAGTAGAGACAGCGGGGGGAAAGAGACCCAGTACTTC
NA	TRBV6-6	once	TRBJ1-2	CASSSPTPHF	TGTGCCAGCAGTTCTCCTACCCCCCACTTC
TRBD2	TRBV4-2	NA	TRBJ2-7	CASSQWSGGSGEQYF	TGTGCCAGCAGCCAATGGTCCGGGGGGTCTGGCGAGCAGTACTTC
TRBD1	TRBV25-1	NA	TRBJ2-7	CASSAPTDRGLTYF	TGTGCCAGCAGTGCTCCAACGGACAGGGGCTTAACGTACTTC
NA	TRBV28	NA	TRBJ2-5	CASSSGGRADTQYF	TGTGCCAGCAGTTCGGGGGGCAGGGCCGATACCCAGTACTTC
NA	TRBV7-3	NA	TRBJ2-3	CASSLTRDGTDTQYF	TGTGCCAGCAGCTTGACTAGAGATGGCACAGATACGCAGTATTTT
TRBD1	TRBV30	NA	TRBJ2-7	CAWSGQADRVRQYF	TGTGCCTGGAGTGGACAGGCTGACAGGGTACGGCAGTACTTC
NA	TRBV28	once	TRBJ2-7	CASSKRRGYEQYF	TGTGCCAGCTCAAAACGCCGGGGGTACGAGCAGTACTTC